The present entry profiles one TCR beta chain with its context. As yet, its antigen is unknown. The data belong to a study of T-cell reconstitution after alpha-beta-depleted transplantation in children. Points from the study as a whole: Newly generated T cells supplied most T-cell counts and diversity one year post-transplant. Elevated TCRbeta diversity at day 60 was traced, in some patients, to surviving recipient T cells and thymic progenitors. Several hundred graft clones that had expanded were reportedly the source of alpha-beta T cells about two months after transplant.

As it was prepared, the TCRbeta library received unique molecular identifiers. MiXCR, applied by TCRdb to the PCR reads, yields one record per CDR3 protein. The table records 250,000 to 400,000 distinct CDR3 sequences, over 20% of them present only once. Germline V lookup: CDR1 ENHRY, CDR2 SYGVKD. The J segment lost 4 bases and the V segment lost 0 bases, leaving 1 base of the junction unmatched. The CDR3 has 14 residues. The TCR was taken from a male patient younger than 18 who had a stem cell transplant for acute lymphoblastic leukemia, so the T cells may come from the graft donor. This rearrangement joins TRBV10-3 to TRBJ2-3; 7 bases line up with TRBD2. Sequencing was performed on PBMCs, mostly from graft donor cells, taken 180 days after TCRalphabeta/CD19-depleted stem cell transplant. The CDR3 reads CAISESGRADTQYF. CDR3 DNA: TGTGCCATCAGTGAGTCGGGGAGGGCAGATACGCAGTATTTT.